Following are 20 T cell receptor beta chains from one sample sequenced in a study of blood T cell repertoires in COVID-19. Assay used: immunoSEQ multiplex PCR; TCRdb lists only in-frame clones, some missing. The sample has some 180,000 clones; about 89% are singletons. Sequenced material: peripheral blood. These receptors were obtained from a man between 40 and 49 years old with acute or convalescent COVID-19.

V and J are TRBV9 and TRBJ1-2, with 7 bases matching TRBD1. CDR1 and CDR2 from the germline V gene are SGDLS and YYNGEE. The CDR3 is made up of 14 amino acids. V gave up 4 bases and J gave up 2 bases; unmatched junction bases: 5. CDR3 in DNA: TGTGCCAGCAGCTCGGGACAGACAAACTATGGCTACACCTTC. Its translation is CASSSGQTNYGYTF.

This clone was observed a few times. The gene calls are TRBV27 and TRBJ2-7; the match to TRBD1 covers 8 bases. The CDR3 totals 15 residues. Germline values: CDR1 MNHEY, CDR2 SMNVEV (reference sequence). With 2 bases clipped from V and 4 bases from J, the junction kept 7 bases outside the gene matches. The DNA of the CDR3 is TGTGCCAGCAGTTTAAATAGACAGGGGAAATACGAGCAGTACTTC. Translation: CASSLNRQGKYEQYF.

The rearrangement links TRBV18 to TRBJ2-7; 8 bases agree with TRBD1. CDR1 and CDR2 from the germline V gene are KGHSH and LQKENI. CDR3 length: 15 residues. With V trimmed by 5 bases and J by 7 bases, 13 bases remained unmatched. The CDR3, as DNA: TGTGCCAGCTCAGCAACCGGGACAGGAGAGAGTGAGCAGTACTTC. Translation gives CASSATGTGESEQYF.

The CDR3 DNA reads as TGCGCCAGCAGCCAAGAATCAGGGGTCTCCTACGAGCAGTACTTC. This translates into CASSQESGVSYEQYF. The chain joins TRBV4-3 to TRBJ2-7; D is possibly TRBD1 (6 bases). The V gene's germline CDR1 is LGHNA and CDR2 YSLEER. This CDR3 has 15 residues. Trimming took off 0 bases at V and 0 bases at J, with 9 bases between the two ends.

The V gene is TRBV6-5, the J gene TRBJ2-2; 7 nucleotides align to TRBD1. The CDR3 sequence is 14 residues long. Germline V gene data show CDR1 as MNHEY and CDR2 as SVGAGI. J gave up 2 bases and V 5 bases, and 2 bases lay outside the gene matches. CDR3 bases: TGTGCCAGCAGTCACAGGGGTAACACCGGGGAGCTGTTTTTT. This gives the protein CASSHRGNTGELFF.

The J gene is TRBJ2-3, the V gene TRBV27; the D gene is possibly TRBD2 (5 bases). Germline loops: CDR1 MNHEY, CDR2 SMNVEV (reference sequence). Between the trimmed V and J ends, which lost 6 bases and 4 bases, there was a span of 11 bases. The CDR3 length is 13 residues. This chain's CDR3 is CASSPLAPDTQYF. The CDR3 DNA is TGTGCCAGCAGCCCTCTAGCCCCAGATACGCAGTATTTT.

A note on this clone: At one of its ends the junction is not consistent with the germline gene, which may arise from a read error. The J gene is TRBJ2-7, the V gene TRBV28; D perhaps matches TRBD1 (5 bases). CDR1 and CDR2 (germline): MDHEN, SYDVKM. This CDR3 has 10 amino acids. CDR3 nucleotides: TGCGCCACAGGCAGATACGAGCAGTACTTC. Translating it yields CATGRYEQYF.

This sequence joins TRBV7-6 and TRBJ2-5, with a weak D call TRBD1 (6 bases). The CDR3 contains 16 residues. Between the trimmed V and J ends, which lost 2 bases and 5 bases, there was a span of 18 bases. In germline, CDR1 is SGHVS, CDR2 FNYEAQ. CDR3 sequence (DNA): TGTGCCAGCAGCTTATTCTCACTCGGCAGGGGTGAGACCCAGTACTTC. Translation: CASSLFSLGRGETQYF.

The rearrangement uses TRBV29-1 and TRBJ2-1, with a possible D match to TRBD1 (6 bases). The CDR3 contains 14 residues. Trimming shortened V by 3 bases and J by 4 bases, and 13 bases separated the two germline ends. Germline V CDR1 and CDR2: SQVTM, ANQGSEA. CDR3 protein: CSVEGSQGYNEQFF. The DNA of the CDR3 is TGCAGCGTTGAGGGATCACAGGGTTACAATGAGCAGTTCTTC.

This chain connects TRBV7-6 to TRBJ1-2, with a possible D match to TRBD1 (6 bases). Germline V CDR1 and CDR2: SGHVS, FNYEAQ. The CDR3 spans 14 residues. The V gene lost 5 bases and the J gene lost 5 bases, with 15 bases spanning the gap. The CDR3 nucleotides are TGTGCCAGCAGCCCAGCGGGGGGCCCTTATGGCTACACCTTC. It encodes CASSPAGGPYGYTF.

V usage is TRBV6-2 or TRBV6-3 and J usage is TRBJ2-7, with D perhaps TRBD2 (5 bases). Germline assignment: CDR1 MNHEY and CDR2 SVGEGT. CDR3 size: 13 residues. The V end was cut by 5 bases, the J end by 3 bases, with 11 bases between. The CDR3 nucleotides read TGTGCCAGCAGTCCAACTAGTTACTACGAGCAGTACTTC. Protein sequence: CASSPTSYYEQYF.

This chain joins TRBV28 and TRBJ2-7; D is undetermined. V gave up 4 bases and J gave up 11 bases, with 15 bases separating them. The CDR3 is 12 residues long. The germline gives CDR1 MDHEN, CDR2 SYDVKM. The CDR3 reads CASSSPVRGEYF. The CDR3 region has the DNA TGTGCCAGCAGTTCCCCGGTCCGTGGTGAGTACTTC.

This chain connects TRBV5-4 to TRBJ2-7, with unresolved D. CDR3 size: 13 residues. Trimming stripped 0 bases from V and 0 bases from J, with 4 bases between. Germline V gene sequence: CDR1 SGHNT, CDR2 YYREEE (reference sequence). In DNA, the CDR3 is TGTGCCAGCAGCTTGGCCTCCTCCTACGAGCAGTACTTC. Protein product: CASSLASSYEQYF.

The chain joins TRBV5-8 to TRBJ1-3, with 8 nucleotides matching TRBD1. Germline values: CDR1 SGHTS, CDR2 YDEGEE. V shed 4 bases and J 0 bases; nucleotides not matched to a gene: 3. This CDR3 region has 15 residues. The CDR3 loop reads CASSAGQGSGNTIYF. CDR3 nucleotide sequence: TGTGCCAGCAGCGCCGGACAGGGCTCTGGAAACACCATATATTTT.

The CDR3 spells CASSPTGPQETQYF. DNA for the CDR3: TGTGCCAGCAGTCCAACAGGGCCGCAAGAGACCCAGTACTTC. This sequence joins TRBV6-6 and TRBJ2-5; TRBD1 might be the D (6 bases). Looked up from germline, CDR1 is MNHNY and CDR2 is SVGAGI (reference sequence). This CDR3 spans 14 amino acids. V lost 5 bases and J lost 2, with 12 bases in between.

The chain employs TRBV19 and TRBJ1-5; TRBD1 matches at 9 bases. Germline V gene sequence: CDR1 LNHDA, CDR2 SQIVND (reference sequence). The CDR3 extends over 14 amino acids. J gave up 9 bases and V 5 bases, and 8 bases lay outside the gene matches. The CDR3, as DNA: TGTGCCAGTAGTCCAGGGACAGGGAGGCCGCCCCAGCATTTT. It is translated as CASSPGTGRPPQHF.

The rearrangement links TRBV18 to TRBJ2-7, with 10 bases identical to TRBD2. Germline-derived CDR1 and CDR2 are KGHSH and LQKENI. The CDR3 consists of 15 residues. V shed 2 bases, J shed 2 bases, and the junction held 3 bases outside the gene matches. CDR3 protein: CASSPASGGPYEQYF. For the CDR3, the DNA is TGTGCCAGCTCACCAGCTAGCGGGGGTCCCTACGAGCAGTACTTC.

This chain links TRBV6-1 with TRBJ1-5; D perhaps matches TRBD1 (6 bases). The V gene's germline CDR1 is MNHNS and CDR2 SASEGT. The V and J ends lost 5 bases and 5 bases respectively, with 10 bases between them. This CDR3 has 13 residues. The DNA of the CDR3 is TGTGCCAGCAGTCCACAGGGCGATCAGCCCCAGCATTTT. Encoded protein: CASSPQGDQPQHF.

This rearrangement joins TRBV7-8 to TRBJ1-2, with D maybe TRBD1 (6 bases). The germline gives CDR1 SGHVS, CDR2 FQNEAQ. There are 16 residues in the CDR3. V shed 0 bases and J shed 0 bases, with 11 bases lying between them. CDR3 sequence (DNA): TGTGCCAGCAGCTTAGCGTGGACAGTAACTAACTATGGCTACACCTTC. Encoded protein: CASSLAWTVTNYGYTF.

The chain carries TRBV6-5 and TRBJ2-7; a possible D gene is TRBD1 (5 bases). The V and J ends lost 6 bases and 1 base respectively, with 13 bases between them. This CDR3 is 14 amino acids long. From germline, CDR1 is MNHEY and CDR2 SVGAGI. CDR3 nucleotides: TGTGCCAGCAGCGACGTGACAGCGTCCTACGAGCAGTACTTC. Translation: CASSDVTASYEQYF.